Sequencing of this TCR beta chain was carried out in a study of T cell repertoires in cytomegalovirus infection. About the study: CMV infection together with matching HLA type was indicated by public TCR beta signatures. Study-wide results and limits: The cumulative frequency of public TCR beta families distinguished individuals who carried CMV together with the relevant HLA. The ex vivo response showed dominance by HLA-C-restricted CMV-specific TCR beta clonotypes.

From the reads, TCRdb called clonotypes with MiXCR, one entry per CDR3 protein. The sample lists about 530,000 distinct CDR3 sequences; more than 20% were seen once. This CDR3 spans 13 amino acids. Looked up from germline, CDR1 is DFQATT and CDR2 is SNEGSKA (reference sequence). V lost 5 bases and J lost 1, with 11 bases in between. A remark on this clonotype: Its cognate antigen is unknown.

This sequence was found in a human donor in good health (CMV status not recorded). Some clones in this sample may be carry-over from other donors' samples. The gene calls are TRBV20-1 and TRBJ1-1, with D possibly being TRBD1 (5 bases). Sequencing was done on a sample of PBMCs. The DNA for the CDR3 is TGCAGTGCTTCGGGACTCCAGAACACTGAAGCTTTCTTT. Amino acids: CSASGLQNTEAFF.